This T cell receptor beta chain was found in a study of OX40 agonist ivuxolimab in advanced cancers. Across the whole study: Patients received ivuxolimab, an agonistic anti-OX40 (CD134) antibody. Enrollees could have had prior anti-PD-1, anti-PD-L1 or anti-CTLA-4 therapy, which under 50% had received.

The CDR3 spans 14 residues. Per germline, CDR1 MNHNS and CDR2 SASEGT. With 3 bases clipped from V and 10 bases from J, the junction kept 5 bases outside the gene matches. Generated by immunoSEQ multiplex PCR, the TCRdb table keeps only in-frame clones and is missing some. The sample includes under 95,000 clones, approximately 89% of them seen just once. Blood draws occurred at baseline, cycle 4 day 1, and cycle 7 day 1. This clonotype was obtained from an adult with an advanced solid tumor such as melanoma, head and neck, liver or kidney cancer. This chain uses TRBV6-1 with TRBJ2-1, with 11 bases that match TRBD1. This specimen consisted of CD4+ or CD8+ T cells sorted from blood, obtained in a trial of the OX40 agonist ivuxolimab. The CDR3 reads CASSDGQGAREQFF. The CDR3 DNA follows: TGTGCCAGCAGTGACGGACAGGGGGCGAGGGAGCAGTTCTTC.